The source of this TCR beta chain is a study of OX40 agonist ivuxolimab in advanced cancers. Overall study context: Dose-escalation patients suffered from hepatocellular carcinoma, melanoma, renal cell or head and neck cancer.

Study-level points and caveats: Clonal expansion was seen in CD4+ and CD8+ blood T cells by week 6 at 0.1 to 3.0 mg/kg.

This clone ranks as medium-sized. Its antigen is unknown. Clones were sequenced by immunoSEQ multiplex PCR, and TCRdb holds only the in-frame ones, with some missing. The sample lists 20,000 to 30,000 clones, more than 65% seen once, with approximately 15% in the top ten. The sample in question was CD4+ or CD8+ T cells sorted from blood, obtained in a trial of the OX40 agonist ivuxolimab. This sequence originates from an adult with an advanced solid tumor such as melanoma, head and neck, liver or kidney cancer.

Here the CDR3 DNA reads TGCAGCGCCACCGGGACAGGGATGGACACTGAAGCTTTCTTT. It codes for CSATGTGMDTEAFF. This rearrangement joins TRBV29-1 to TRBJ1-1, with 9 nucleotides matching TRBD1. The CDR3 totals 14 residues. CDR1 and CDR2 (germline): SQVTM, ANQGSEA. V dropped 7 bases and J dropped 3; count of bases not matched to a gene: 9.